These 20 T cell receptor beta chains came from one sample sequenced in a study of cytomegalovirus exposure and HLA in healthy donors. PCR employed 60 Vbeta and 13 Jbeta primers. Only in-frame clones appear in the TCRdb table, and some are missing; sequencing was by immunoSEQ multiplex PCR. The table has nearly 300,000 clones, more than 80% seen once. The sample taken for sequencing was PBMCs. The origin of the receptors is a man aged 35-49 years in good health and CMV-seropositive.

J is TRBJ2-5 and V is TRBV5-6; TRBD1 agrees at 8 bases. The end of the DNA is better explained by TRBJ2-7, so the J call may be wrong. Germline V gene lookup returns CDR1 SGHDT and CDR2 YYEEEE. CDR3 length: 14 amino acids. The CDR3 bases are TGTGCCAGCAGCCTCCGGGACAGGCTTGACGAGCAGTACTTC. Its protein product is CASSLRDRLDEQYF.

The CDR3 loop is CASKLGLAGTEAFF. In DNA form, the CDR3 reads TGTGCCAGTAAGCTAGGTCTCGCGGGGACTGAAGCTTTCTTT. This rearrangement joins TRBV19 to TRBJ1-1, with unresolved D. CDR1 is LNHDA and CDR2 is SQIVND in the germline V gene (reference sequence). The CDR3 is made up of 14 amino acids. Trimming stripped 7 bases from V and 5 bases from J, with 17 bases between.

V is TRBV7-3 and J is TRBJ2-1; the D is unclear. Per the germline V gene, CDR1 is SGHTA and CDR2 is FQGTGA. The CDR3 covers 13 residues. V gave up 0 bases and J gave up 7 bases, with 7 bases separating them. CDR3 sequence (DNA): TGTGCCAGCAGCTTAACGCGGTCTAATGAGCAGTTCTTC. The encoded protein is CASSLTRSNEQFF.

The chain combines TRBV5-1 with TRBJ2-5, with 12 nucleotides matching TRBD2. The end of the DNA fits TRBJ2-7 better, so the J call may be wrong. The CDR3 has 18 amino acids. CDR1 and CDR2 from the germline V gene are SGHRS and YFSETQ. The CDR3 bases are TGCGCCAGCAGCCCCAGGGAGCTAGCGGGAGGGCCTCGGAACGAGCAGTACTTC. Its protein product is CASSPRELAGGPRNEQYF.

This chain uses TRBV11-2 with TRBJ2-7; possibly TRBD2 for D (5 bases). This CDR3 spans 12 amino acids. Germline assignment: CDR1 SGHAT and CDR2 FQNNGV. Trimming pared 5 bases from V and 4 bases from J, leaving 9 bases between. CDR3 loop: CASSRGPYEQYF. The CDR3 DNA reads TGTGCCAGCAGCCGGGGTCCGTACGAGCAGTACTTC.

The chain carries TRBV6-5 and TRBJ1-3; TRBD1 is a possible D gene (5 bases). The CDR3 is 15 residues long. Germline CDR1 and CDR2: MNHEY and SVGAGI. Trimming shortened V by 5 bases and J by 3 bases, and 14 bases separated the two germline ends. CDR3 nucleotide sequence: TGTGCCAGCAGTCGAAGTGACAGCGTTGGAAACACCATATATTTT. Translated, it gives CASSRSDSVGNTIYF.

In this sample, this clone turned up once. This rearrangement joins TRBV16 to TRBJ2-2; D perhaps matches TRBD1 (6 bases). Trimming stripped 0 bases from V and 4 bases from J, with 9 bases between. This CDR3 has 15 amino acids. Germline V lookup: CDR1 KGHSY, CDR2 FQNENV. The chain's CDR3 is CASSQSARGTGELFF. The CDR3 bases are TGTGCCAGCAGCCAATCGGCCAGGGGCACCGGGGAGCTGTTTTTT.

In this sample, this clone turned up once. The chain joins TRBV6-5 to TRBJ2-7, with a tentative D call TRBD1 (6 bases). Trimming stripped 7 bases from V and 2 bases from J, with 15 bases between. Germline V gene data show CDR1 as MNHEY and CDR2 as SVGAGI. The CDR3 runs to 14 residues. The CDR3, as DNA: TGTGCCAGCAATAACCGGGACACTACCTACGAGCAGTACTTC. Protein product: CASNNRDTTYEQYF.

The chain links TRBV11-3 to TRBJ2-3; 10 nucleotides line up with TRBD2. The CDR3 loop spans 15 amino acids. The germline V gene has CDR1 SGHNT and CDR2 YENEEA. Germline trimming cut 5 bases from V and 1 base from J; bases unmatched to any gene: 3. CDR3 loop: CASSQSGRGTDTQYF. CDR3 DNA: TGTGCCAGCAGCCAAAGCGGGAGGGGCACAGATACGCAGTATTTT.

This rearrangement joins TRBV2 to TRBJ2-3; 11 bases are shared with TRBD2. The CDR3 is made up of 16 amino acids. Germline V gene data show CDR1 as SNHLY and CDR2 as FYNNEI. Trimming cost V 5 bases and J 4 bases; bases outside gene matches: 8. In nucleotides, the CDR3 is TGTGCCAGCAGTTTTATAGCGGGAGGGCGGTCAGATACGCAGTATTTT. Translated: CASSFIAGGRSDTQYF.

This clone was found once. The chain is built from TRBV4-2 and TRBJ2-5, with 9 bases matching TRBD1. Per germline, CDR1 LGHNA and CDR2 YNFKEQ. This CDR3 region has 15 residues. Trimming cost V 3 bases and J 4 bases; bases outside gene matches: 6. DNA of the CDR3: TGTGCCAGCAGCCAGGCCGGGACAGGGTCAGAGACCCAGTACTTC. Its translation is CASSQAGTGSETQYF.

The chain carries TRBV5-1 and TRBJ2-7, with TRBD2 matching over 8 bases. J gave up 3 bases and V 0 bases, and 5 bases lay outside the gene matches. Germline-derived CDR1 and CDR2 are SGHRS and YFSETQ. The CDR3 totals 15 residues. CDR3 protein: CASSLAMAGGYEQYF. As DNA, the CDR3 is TGCGCCAGCAGCTTGGCGATGGCGGGAGGCTACGAGCAGTACTTC.

Only one count was recorded for this clone. The chain is built from TRBV27 and TRBJ2-7, with TRBD2 identical over 11 bases. Germline assignment: CDR1 MNHEY and CDR2 SMNVEV (reference sequence). With V trimmed by 5 bases and J by 2 bases, 5 bases remained unmatched. The CDR3 covers 15 residues. CDR3 loop: CASSGGTSGAYEQYF. Written as DNA, the CDR3 is TGTGCCAGCAGTGGAGGGACTAGCGGAGCCTACGAGCAGTACTTC.

As for this clone: The same CDR3 arises from other DNA sequences in this sample as well. J is TRBJ1-4 and V is TRBV2, with TRBD1 identical over 12 bases. The junction had 3 bases not matched to a gene; V was cut back by 6 bases and J by 7 bases. This CDR3 is built from 14 residues. Germline V gene lookup returns CDR1 SNHLY and CDR2 FYNNEI. For the CDR3, the DNA is TGTGCCAGCAGCGGGGACAGGGGGCGTGAAAAACTGTTTTTT. It is translated as CASSGDRGREKLFF.

This chain joins TRBV30 and TRBJ1-2; no clear D gene. The CDR3 is 12 amino acids. Trimming left V 0 bases short and J 4 bases short, with 6 bases between. Germline CDR1 reads GTSNPN; CDR2 reads SVGIG (reference sequence). CDR3 coding DNA: TGTGCCTGGAGTGTTGAGGCCTATGGCTACACCTTC. Encoded protein: CAWSVEAYGYTF. Full variable domain (missing parts from reference TRBV30 and TRBJ1-2): SQTIHQWPATLVQPVGSPLSLECTVEGTSNPNLYWYRQAAGRGLQLLFYSVGIGQISSEVPQNLSASRPQDRQFILSSKKLLLSDSGFYLCAWSVEAYGYTFGSGTRLTVV.

This clone was seen just once. The CDR3 region has the DNA TGTGCCAGCAGCTTAGAGGCAGGGGTCGTCTATGGCTACACCTTC. Its translation is CASSLEAGVVYGYTF. The chain has TRBV11-2 and TRBJ1-2; D might be TRBD1 (6 bases). CDR1 is SGHAT and CDR2 is FQNNGV in the germline V gene. The CDR3 consists of 15 residues. Trimming took off 0 bases at V and 4 bases at J, with 12 bases between the two ends.

The V call is TRBV14, the J call TRBJ2-5, with 9 nucleotides matching TRBD2. Near its end, the DNA agrees better with TRBJ2-7, so the J call may be wrong. The CDR3 covers 16 residues. Germline assignment: CDR1 SGHDN and CDR2 FVKESK. The CDR3 DNA is TGTGCCAGCAGCCACCCCACTAGCGGGCCCGTCTACGAGCAGTACTTC. Protein product: CASSHPTSGPVYEQYF.

The CDR3 nucleotides are TGTGCCAGCAGTTACTCCAAGGACAAAAACTCCTACGAGCAGTACTTC. Translation gives CASSYSKDKNSYEQYF. This rearrangement joins TRBV6-5 to TRBJ2-7, with D perhaps TRBD1 (5 bases). The ends were cut back, 0 bases at V and 0 bases at J, with 12 bases in the middle. The CDR3 contains 16 residues. Germline CDR1 reads MNHEY; CDR2 reads SVGAGI.

The chain recombines TRBV15 with TRBJ2-3, with 9 positions matching TRBD2. This CDR3 has 15 residues. Germline CDR1 reads LNHNV; CDR2 reads YYDKDF (reference sequence). V was pared by 1 base and J by 6 bases, with 5 bases of the junction left unmatched. The CDR3 DNA is TGTGCCACCAGCAGAGGAGCGGGAGGACGGGATACGCAGTATTTT. Protein: CATSRGAGGRDTQYF.

V usage is TRBV18 and J usage is TRBJ2-1; 7 bases are a match to TRBD2. Germline V gives CDR1 KGHSH, CDR2 LQKENI. The CDR3 extends over 17 amino acids. V was pared by 2 bases and J by 8 bases, with 15 bases of the junction left unmatched. As DNA, the CDR3 is TGTGCCAGCTCACCAAATGGTAAGGCGGGACTACTGGATGAGCAGTTCTTC. Amino acids: CASSPNGKAGLLDEQFF. Full variable domain (remainder filled in from reference TRBV18 and TRBJ2-1): NAGVMQNPRHLVRRRGQEARLRCSPMKGHSHVYWYRQLPEEGLKFMVYLQKENIIDESGMPKERFSAEFPKEGPSILRIQQVVRGDSAAYFCASSPNGKAGLLDEQFFGPGTRLTVL.